This TCR beta chain was identified during a study of cytomegalovirus exposure and HLA in healthy donors. Study-level points and caveats: Earlier findings revealed that most TCR beta V segments proved productive either about 90% or about 30% of the time.

The CDR3 sequence is 14 residues long. Trimming pared 4 bases from V and 4 bases from J, leaving 13 bases between. CDR1 and CDR2 from the germline V gene are SGHRS and YFSETQ. In the PCR, 60 Vbeta and 13 Jbeta primers were used. Assay: immunoSEQ multiplex PCR; the TCRdb copy retains only in-frame clones and omits some. In the table there are over 30,000 clones, about 60% of which are singletons. Notes on this clone: Its antigen is as yet unknown.

This rearrangement joins TRBV5-1 to TRBJ2-3; the D gene is possibly TRBD1 (6 bases). The TCR originated in a man aged 50 to 59 in good health and CMV-seropositive. Sequenced: PBMCs. The CDR3 DNA sequence: TGCGCCAGCAGCGGTACAGGGTACGCAGATACGCAGTATTTT. Protein sequence: CASSGTGYADTQYF.